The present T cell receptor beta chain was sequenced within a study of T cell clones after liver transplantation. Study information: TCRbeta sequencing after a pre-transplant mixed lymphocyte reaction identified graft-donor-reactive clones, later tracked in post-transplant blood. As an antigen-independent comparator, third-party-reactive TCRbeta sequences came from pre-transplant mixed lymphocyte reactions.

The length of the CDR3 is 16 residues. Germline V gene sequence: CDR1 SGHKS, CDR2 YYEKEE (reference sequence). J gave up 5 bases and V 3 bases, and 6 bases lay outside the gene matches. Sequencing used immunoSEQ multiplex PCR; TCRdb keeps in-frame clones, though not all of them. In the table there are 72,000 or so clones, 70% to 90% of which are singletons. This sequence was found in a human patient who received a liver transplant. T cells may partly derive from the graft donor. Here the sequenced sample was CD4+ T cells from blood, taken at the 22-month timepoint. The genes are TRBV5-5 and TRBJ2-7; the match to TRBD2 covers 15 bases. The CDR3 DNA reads TGTGCCAGCAGCTCACGGACTAGCGGGGGGGCTAACGAGCAGTACTTC. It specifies CASSSRTSGGANEQYF.